One sample yielded the 27 T cell receptor beta chains listed below, sequenced in a study of regulatory T cells in long-lasting Graves disease. Libraries of TCR beta came from iRepertoire HTBI primers plus Arm-PCR of CDR3 regions. TCRdb recomputed calls from the multiplex PCR reads with MiXCR, one row per CDR3 protein. The table shows 400,000 to 500,000 distinct CDR3 sequences, with under 15% occurring only once. Time point: newly diagnosed GD, antithyroid drugs for less than 3 months. The TCR library used RNA extracted from PBMCs. These data were also filed under a second study, of T cells in Graves' hyperthyroidism and ophthalmopathy.

The sample in question was peripheral blood mononuclear cells (PBMCs), obtained at new diagnosis, from a patient treated with antithyroid drugs. The receptor set was obtained from a young woman with Graves disease.

This clonotype was seen ten or more times. The genes are TRBV20-1 and TRBJ2-7, with 9 bases that match TRBD2. Losses at the gene ends were 6 bases for V and 2 bases for J; bases not matched to a gene: 11. Germline V gene sequence: CDR1 DFQATT, CDR2 SNEGSKA (reference sequence). The CDR3 contains 15 residues. The CDR3: CSARPRLAEAYEQYF. As DNA, the CDR3 is TGCAGTGCCCGCCCTCGACTAGCGGAAGCCTACGAGCAGTACTTC.

This clonotype was observed many times. The V gene is TRBV7-9, the J gene TRBJ2-1, with 11 bases matching TRBD2. This CDR3 comprises 15 residues. CDR1 and CDR2 from the germline V gene are SEHNR and FQNEAQ (reference sequence). The ends lost 1 base at V and 10 bases at J; junction bases unmatched: 6. The CDR3 loop is CASSLDSGRAREQFF. The CDR3 region has the DNA TGTGCCAGCAGCTTAGATAGCGGGAGGGCTCGGGAGCAGTTCTTC.

As regards this clonotype: This may come from a read error, since a much larger clone is one base off. This likely comes from a read error, as the CDR3 has no conserved phenylalanine or tryptophan at its end. The V gene is TRBV5-5, the J gene TRBJ1-1; D call uncertain. V was cut by 3 bases and J by 1 base, with 7 bases left in between. This CDR3 comprises 13 residues. The V gene's germline CDR1 is SGHKS and CDR2 YYEKEE (reference sequence). CDR3 sequence (DNA): TGTGCCAGCAGCTCCTTGGGGAACACTGAAGCTTTCTCT. Translation gives CASSSLGNTEAFS.

This chain connects TRBV6-1 to TRBJ2-1, with 8 bases identical to TRBD2. V gave up 7 bases and J gave up 3 bases; unmatched junction bases: 11. This CDR3 has 16 amino acids. Germline CDR1 and CDR2: MNHNS and SASEGT. In DNA, the CDR3 is TGTGCCAGCACCCCACATTTAGCGGGAAACTACAATGAGCAGTTCTTC. Its protein product is CASTPHLAGNYNEQFF.

Ten or more counts support this clonotype. This chain links TRBV12-3 or TRBV12-4 with TRBJ1-1; no firm D call. The CDR3 is 13 residues long. Trimming stripped 3 bases from V and 2 bases from J, with 7 bases between. CDR3 in amino acids: CASSLNRNTEAFF. Here the CDR3 DNA reads TGTGCCAGCAGTTTGAACAGAAACACTGAAGCTTTCTTT.

This clonotype was seen more than once but under ten times. The chain employs TRBV20-1 and TRBJ2-2; TRBD1 might be the D (6 bases). Trimming shortened V by 5 bases and J by 5 bases, and 12 bases separated the two germline ends. CDR3 length equals 13 residues. The germline gives CDR1 DFQATT, CDR2 SNEGSKA (reference sequence). The CDR3: CSAYRGQTGELFF. In nucleotides, the CDR3 is TGCAGTGCTTACCGCGGACAGACCGGGGAGCTGTTTTTT.

This clonotype was recorded many times. This chain uses TRBV7-3 with TRBJ2-1; weak D call: TRBD1 (5 bases). The V end lost 2 bases, the J end lost 8 bases, and 10 bases lay between the germline ends. The germline V gene encodes CDR1 SGHTA and CDR2 FQGTGA. The CDR3 sequence is 13 residues long. CDR3 sequence reads: CASSLQGWDEQFF. In DNA, the CDR3 is TGTGCCAGCAGCTTACAGGGATGGGATGAGCAGTTCTTC. The full variable domain, rest sourced from reference TRBV7-3 and TRBJ2-1, is GAGVSQTPSNKVTEKGKYVELRCDPISGHTALYWYRQSLGQGPEFLIYFQGTGAADDSGLPNDRFFAVRPEGSVSTLKIQRTERGDSAVYLCASSLQGWDEQFFGPGTRLTVL.

This clonotype appeared many times. The chain carries TRBV7-9 and TRBJ2-5, with 9 bases matching TRBD2. The CDR3 consists of 16 residues. Trimming took 5 bases from V and 4 from J; bases not matched to a gene: 11. Germline V gene data show CDR1 as SEHNR and CDR2 as FQNEAQ (reference sequence). The CDR3 coding sequence is TGTGCCAGCAGCCCCAGTAGCGGGAGAGGAAGAGAGACCCAGTACTTC. Residues: CASSPSSGRGRETQYF.

This clonotype was detected ten times or more. This chain uses TRBV5-1 with TRBJ2-3, with 10 bases matching TRBD2. From germline, CDR1 is SGHRS and CDR2 YFSETQ. The CDR3 loop spans 17 amino acids. V shed 2 bases and J 5 bases; nucleotides not matched to a gene: 11. The CDR3 is CASSFRSSGSGGDTQYF. The CDR3 region has the DNA TGCGCCAGCAGCTTTCGTTCTAGCGGGAGTGGTGGAGATACGCAGTATTTT.

The chain uses TRBV18 and TRBJ2-5; D unclear. V was pared by 0 bases and J by 4 bases, with 6 bases between. The CDR3 contains 13 residues. Germline CDR1 is KGHSH and CDR2 is LQKENI. CDR3 DNA sequence: TGTGCCAGCTCACCACCGATCGGAGAGACCCAGTACTTC. This sequence encodes CASSPPIGETQYF.

The V and J genes are TRBV10-2 and TRBJ1-1, with D perhaps TRBD1 (6 bases). The V end lost 3 bases, the J end lost 1 base, and 21 bases lay between the germline ends. Germline V gene lookup returns CDR1 WSHSY and CDR2 SAAADI. The length of the CDR3 is 18 residues. For the CDR3, the DNA is TGCGCCAGCAGTGAAGGGACATGGGGTGCCAGGAAGAACACTGAAGCTTTCTTT. It is translated as CASSEGTWGARKNTEAFF.

This clonotype has ten or more counts. V and J are TRBV5-4 and TRBJ2-7; TRBD2 agrees at 8 bases. CDR1 is SGHNT and CDR2 is YYREEE in the germline V gene (reference sequence). CDR3 size: 15 residues. With 2 bases clipped from V and 4 bases from J, the junction kept 8 bases outside the gene matches. This CDR3 is CASSLSGLGLYEQYF. The CDR3 DNA reads TGTGCCAGCAGCTTATCGGGACTAGGTTTGTACGAGCAGTACTTC.

J is TRBJ1-2 and V is TRBV2; possibly TRBD1 for D (6 bases). Trimming stripped 3 bases from V and 4 bases from J, with 18 bases between. The CDR3 spans 16 residues. Germline CDR1 is SNHLY and CDR2 is FYNNEI. In nucleotides, the CDR3 is TGTGCCAGCAGTGAGGGGGGGCCGGGTTTTGGCTATGGCTACACCTTC. Protein: CASSEGGPGFGYGYTF.

This clonotype was counted between two and nine times. CDR3: CASKTSGTANSNQPQHF. The CDR3 DNA is TGTGCCAGCAAAACCTCCGGGACAGCTAATAGCAATCAGCCCCAGCATTTT. The rearrangement joins TRBV19 to TRBJ1-5; TRBD1 aligns across 7 bases. Germline values: CDR1 LNHDA, CDR2 SQIVND (reference sequence). With V trimmed by 9 bases and J by 0 bases, 14 bases remained unmatched. The CDR3 totals 17 residues.

The chain joins TRBV4-1 to TRBJ2-3, with 12 bases fitting TRBD1. The CDR3 sequence is 16 residues long. V lost 4 bases, J lost 4 bases, and 6 bases stayed unmatched. Germline CDR1 reads MGHRA; CDR2 reads YSYEKL. CDR3 in amino acids: CASSRGTGGLADTQYF. The CDR3 DNA reads TGCGCCAGCAGCCGCGGGACAGGGGGCTTGGCAGATACGCAGTATTTT.

The V call is TRBV14, the J call TRBJ2-3; TRBD2 agrees at 8 bases. The CDR3 spans 17 residues. Losses at the gene ends were 0 bases for V and 4 bases for J; bases not matched to a gene: 9. The germline CDR1 and CDR2 sequences are SGHDN and FVKESK. The CDR3 nucleotides are TGTGCCAGCAGCCAAGAAGTAAGCGGGAGAGGGGCAGATACGCAGTATTTT. It translates to CASSQEVSGRGADTQYF.

This clonotype appeared many times. This chain connects TRBV7-9 to TRBJ2-7; 7 bases agree with TRBD2. J lost 7 bases, V lost 2 bases, and 17 bases had no gene match. The CDR3 runs 17 residues. Germline CDR1 is SEHNR and CDR2 is FQNEAQ (reference sequence). This chain's CDR3 is CASSLREITVNGGEQYF. The CDR3 nucleotides read TGTGCCAGCAGCTTACGGGAGATCACCGTTAACGGGGGGGAGCAGTACTTC.

CDR3 in DNA: TGCAGAACAGGGGAATGGGGTGAGCAGTTCTTC. It yields the protein CRTGEWGEQFF. This sequence joins TRBV29-1 and TRBJ2-1, with TRBD1 matching 7 bases. CDR1 is SQVTM, CDR2 ANQGSEA, per germline. The CDR3 runs to 11 residues.

The rearrangement links TRBV12-3 or TRBV12-4 to TRBJ2-1, with TRBD2 identical over 9 bases. The junction had 9 bases not matched to a gene; V was cut back by 2 bases and J by 7 bases. This CDR3 spans 16 amino acids. The CDR3 spells CASSLKMAGGLNEQFF. CDR3 in DNA: TGTGCCAGCAGTTTAAAAATGGCGGGAGGGTTGAATGAGCAGTTCTTC.

In its sample, this clonotype was seen many times. The chain employs TRBV6-1 and TRBJ2-2, with D unresolved. This CDR3 comprises 13 residues. V was pared by 7 bases and J by 3 bases, with 9 bases between. Looked up from germline, CDR1 is MNHNS and CDR2 is SASEGT. The CDR3 reads CASNTGYTGELFF. The CDR3 nucleotides read TGTGCCAGCAATACCGGCTACACCGGGGAGCTGTTTTTT.

This clonotype showed up many times. This chain uses TRBV27 with TRBJ1-5, with D maybe TRBD1 (5 bases). The germline CDR1 and CDR2 sequences are MNHEY and SMNVEV (reference sequence). This CDR3 contains 15 residues. The V gene lost 6 bases and the J gene lost 6 bases, with 18 bases spanning the gap. The DNA of the CDR3 is TGTGCCAGCAGGACGGGTCAGGGCTACGGTCAGCCCCAGCATTTT. It translates to CASRTGQGYGQPQHF.

In this sample, this clonotype turned up many times. The V gene is TRBV11-2, the J gene TRBJ2-2, with D tentatively TRBD2 (6 bases). This CDR3 is 14 amino acids long. Trimming took 8 bases from V and 8 from J, leaving 18 bases between them. The V gene's germline CDR1 is SGHAT and CDR2 FQNNGV. CDR3 nucleotides: TGTGCCAGCTGTCCCCGGGACTGGGGGGGGGAGCTGTTTTTT. Residues: CASCPRDWGGELFF.

The chain has TRBV29-1 and TRBJ1-2; D ambiguous. CDR3 length equals 12 residues. Germline lookup yields CDR1 SQVTM and CDR2 ANQGSEA. Trimming stripped 7 bases from V and 8 bases from J, with 17 bases between. Here the CDR3 reads CSAAPEREGYTF. CDR3 DNA sequence: TGCAGCGCCGCCCCTGAGCGGGAGGGCTACACCTTC.

At least ten counts were recorded for this clonotype. V gene TRBV20-1 combines with J gene TRBJ2-7, with 7 bases aligning to TRBD1. The CDR3 extends over 14 amino acids. The V gene end was trimmed by 1 base and the J gene end by 7 bases; junction bases not matched to a gene: 10. Germline V lookup: CDR1 DFQATT, CDR2 SNEGSKA (reference sequence). The DNA for the CDR3 is TGCAGTGCTAGAGGGGACAGCGTCCGAGAAGAGCAGTACTTC. Translating gives CSARGDSVREEQYF.

Of note for this clonotype: The CDR3 carries no conserved terminal phenylalanine or tryptophan, so it likely arises from a read error. The chain couples TRBV11-2 to TRBJ1-2, with D possibly matching TRBD1 (6 bases). The CDR3 extends over 17 amino acids. CDR1 is SGHAT and CDR2 is FQNNGV in the germline V gene. CDR3 protein: CASSQVFLAGDHYGYTL. The CDR3 region has the DNA TGCGCCAGCAGCCAAGTCTTTTTGGCAGGGGACCACTATGGCTACACCCTC.

This clonotype was seen more than once but under ten times. The chain combines TRBV12-5 with TRBJ2-5; 9 nucleotides align to TRBD1. Trimming at V came to 0 bases and at J to 0 bases, leaving 5 bases not matched to a gene. The length of the CDR3 is 17 residues. Germline loops: CDR1 LGHNT, CDR2 FRNRAP. CDR3 sequence: CASGLVPGQGYQETQYF. The CDR3 DNA is TGTGCTAGTGGTTTGGTCCCGGGACAGGGATACCAAGAGACCCAGTACTTC.

V and J are TRBV4-1 and TRBJ1-5; D remains unclear. CDR1 and CDR2 from the germline V gene are MGHRA and YSYEKL. This CDR3 is built from 14 residues. Trimming cost V 2 bases and J 2 bases, with 7 bases left between them. CDR3 in DNA: TGCGCCAGCAGCCAATTTCGAGGCAATCAGCCCCAGCATTTT. Protein: CASSQFRGNQPQHF.